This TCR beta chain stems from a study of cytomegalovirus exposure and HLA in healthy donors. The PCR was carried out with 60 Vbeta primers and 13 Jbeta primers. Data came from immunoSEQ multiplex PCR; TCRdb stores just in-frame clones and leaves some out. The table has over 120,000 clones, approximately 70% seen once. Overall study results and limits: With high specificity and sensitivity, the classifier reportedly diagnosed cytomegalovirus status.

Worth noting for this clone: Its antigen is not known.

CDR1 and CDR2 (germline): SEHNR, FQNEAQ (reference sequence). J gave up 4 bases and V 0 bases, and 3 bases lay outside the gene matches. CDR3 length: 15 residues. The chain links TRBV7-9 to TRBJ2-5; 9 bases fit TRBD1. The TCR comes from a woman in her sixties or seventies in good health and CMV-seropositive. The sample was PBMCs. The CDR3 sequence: CASSLATGGAETQYF. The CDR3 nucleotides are TGTGCCAGCAGCTTAGCGACAGGGGGTGCAGAGACCCAGTACTTC.